This T cell receptor (beta chain) was profiled in a study of cytomegalovirus exposure and HLA in healthy donors. Whole-study findings and limits: Some V segments, TRBV6-2 and TRBV6-3 among them, were indistinguishable and were therefore excluded.

Researchers ran the PCR with 60 Vbeta and 13 Jbeta primers. Generated by immunoSEQ multiplex PCR, the TCRdb table keeps only in-frame clones and is missing some. The table shows 95,000 to 130,000 clones, with 70% to 80% occurring only once. The germline V gene encodes CDR1 MDHEN and CDR2 SYDVKM. V lost 2 bases and J 3 bases, leaving 14 bases between the germline ends. The CDR3 is 17 residues long. On this clone itself: What it binds is unknown.

The sequencing input was PBMCs. The source is a woman aged 18-29 years in good health and CMV-seronegative. The rearrangement links TRBV28 to TRBJ1-6; D unclear. CDR3 sequence: CASSLRGIVDYNSPLHF. CDR3 DNA: TGTGCCAGCAGTTTACGAGGGATAGTCGACTATAATTCACCCCTCCACTTT. Full variable domain (missing parts from reference TRBV28 and TRBJ1-6): DVKVTQSSRYLVKRTGEKVFLECVQDMDHENMFWYRQDPGLGLRLIYFSYDVKMKEKGDIPEGYSVSREKKERFSLILESASTNQTSMYLCASSLRGIVDYNSPLHFGNGTRLTVT.